The 4 T cell receptor beta chains reported below all come from one sample, sequenced in a study of T cells after posttransplantation cyclophosphamide. Clones were sequenced by immunoSEQ multiplex PCR, and TCRdb holds only the in-frame ones, with some missing. The sample lists 3,400 or so clones; about 95% were seen once. Sequenced input: naive CD8+ T cells sorted from PBMCs. The receptors were sampled from a woman aged 45-65 years in good health and a related stem cell transplant donor.

V and J are TRBV29-1 and TRBJ2-7, with 13 bases fitting TRBD2. The CDR3 contains 13 residues. J was trimmed by 3 bases and V by 7 bases; bases with no gene match: 3. Germline values: CDR1 SQVTM, CDR2 ANQGSEA. The CDR3 sequence is CSARTSGSYEQYF. In nucleotides, the CDR3 is TGCAGCGCCCGGACTAGCGGGAGCTACGAGCAGTACTTC.

The V and J genes are TRBV5-6 and TRBJ2-7, with 7 bases that match TRBD2. With V trimmed by 0 bases and J by 5 bases, 11 bases remained unmatched. There are 16 residues in the CDR3. Germline V lookup: CDR1 SGHDT, CDR2 YYEEEE. The CDR3 here is CASSLAGERDDHEQYF. CDR3 DNA: TGTGCCAGCAGCTTGGCCGGCGAGCGGGATGATCACGAGCAGTACTTC.

The chain combines TRBV7-9 with TRBJ1-5; D is uncertain. Trimming stripped 3 bases from V and 9 bases from J, with 9 bases between. The germline V gene encodes CDR1 SEHNR and CDR2 FQNEAQ (reference sequence). This CDR3 is built from 12 residues. The CDR3 protein is CASSLRKGPQHF. The CDR3 DNA sequence: TGTGCCAGCAGCTTGAGGAAAGGGCCCCAGCATTTT. Drawing the rest from reference TRBV7-9 and TRBJ1-5, the complete variable domain is DTGVSQNPRHKITKRGQNVTFRCDPISEHNRLYWYRQTLGQGPEFLTYFQNEAQLEKSRLLSDRFSAERPKGSFSTLEIQRTEQGDSAMYLCASSLRKGPQHFGDGTRLSIL.

The chain has TRBV27 and TRBJ2-6; 10 bases align to TRBD1. CDR1 MNHEY and CDR2 SMNVEV come from the germline V gene (reference sequence). This CDR3 region has 19 residues. Trimming at V came to 6 bases and at J to 0 bases, leaving 11 bases not matched to a gene. CDR3 in amino acids: CASSAGGDRGASGANVLTF. In DNA form, the CDR3 reads TGTGCCAGCAGCGCTGGCGGGGACAGGGGTGCCTCTGGGGCCAACGTCCTGACTTTC.